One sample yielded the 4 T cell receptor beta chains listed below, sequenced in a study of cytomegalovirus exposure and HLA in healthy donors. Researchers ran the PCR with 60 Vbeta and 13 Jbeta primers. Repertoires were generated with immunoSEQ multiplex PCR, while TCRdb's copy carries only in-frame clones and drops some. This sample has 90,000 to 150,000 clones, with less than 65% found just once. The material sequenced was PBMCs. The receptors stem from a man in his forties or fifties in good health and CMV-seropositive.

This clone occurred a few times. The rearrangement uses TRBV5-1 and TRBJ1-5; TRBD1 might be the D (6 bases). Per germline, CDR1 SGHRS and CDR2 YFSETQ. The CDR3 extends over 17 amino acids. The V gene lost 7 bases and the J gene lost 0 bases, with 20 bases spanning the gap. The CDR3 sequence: CASAPGGGGFSNQPQHF. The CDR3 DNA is TGCGCCAGCGCCCCCGGGGGGGGCGGTTTTAGCAATCAGCCCCAGCATTTT.

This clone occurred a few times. DNA for the CDR3: TGTGCCAGGGGACAGGGTCTTATCCCCCTCCACTTT. Translating gives CARGQGLIPLHF. The rearrangement uses TRBV6-4 and TRBJ1-6, with 9 positions matching TRBD1. The CDR3 extends over 12 amino acids. The junction had 7 bases not matched to a gene; V was cut back by 9 bases and J by 13 bases. In germline, CDR1 is MRHNA, CDR2 SNTAGT.

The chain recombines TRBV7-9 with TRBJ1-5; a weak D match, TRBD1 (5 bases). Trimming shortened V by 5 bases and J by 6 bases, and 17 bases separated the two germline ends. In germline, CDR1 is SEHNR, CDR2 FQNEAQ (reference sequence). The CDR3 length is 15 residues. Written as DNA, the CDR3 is TGTGCCAGCAGCCCTTTGGGGGGAAACAGTCAGCCCCAGCATTTT. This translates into CASSPLGGNSQPQHF.

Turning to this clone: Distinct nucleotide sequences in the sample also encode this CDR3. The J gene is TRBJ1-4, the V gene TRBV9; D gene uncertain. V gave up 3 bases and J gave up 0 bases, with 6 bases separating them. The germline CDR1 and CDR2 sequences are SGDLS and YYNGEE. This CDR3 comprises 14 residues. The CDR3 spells CASSATATNEKLFF. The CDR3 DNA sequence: TGTGCCAGCAGCGCCACAGCAACTAATGAAAAACTGTTTTTT.